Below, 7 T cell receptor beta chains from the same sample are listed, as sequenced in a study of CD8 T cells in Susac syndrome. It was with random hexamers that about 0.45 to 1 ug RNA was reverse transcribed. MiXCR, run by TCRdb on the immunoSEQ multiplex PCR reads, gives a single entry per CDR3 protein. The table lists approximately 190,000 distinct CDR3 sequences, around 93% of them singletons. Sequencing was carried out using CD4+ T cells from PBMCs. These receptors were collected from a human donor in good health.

CDR3 nucleotides: TGTGCCAGCAGCCAAGACTGGAGTCAGCCCCAGCATTTT. Its translation is CASSQDWSQPQHF. The rearrangement links TRBV14 to TRBJ1-5; D unclear. The CDR3 is made up of 13 amino acids. Trimming took 0 bases from V and 6 from J, leaving 6 bases between them. CDR1 and CDR2 from the germline V gene are SGHDN and FVKESK.

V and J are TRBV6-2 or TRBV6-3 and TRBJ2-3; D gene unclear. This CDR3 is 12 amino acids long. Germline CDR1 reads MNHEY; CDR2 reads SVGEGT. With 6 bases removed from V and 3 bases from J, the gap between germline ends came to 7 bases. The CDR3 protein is CASRSKTDTQYF. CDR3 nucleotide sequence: TGTGCCAGCAGGAGTAAGACAGATACGCAGTATTTT.

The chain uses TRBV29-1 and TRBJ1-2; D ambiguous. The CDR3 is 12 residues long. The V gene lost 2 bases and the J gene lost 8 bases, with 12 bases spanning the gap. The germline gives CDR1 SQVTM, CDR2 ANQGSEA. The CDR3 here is CSVESSMGGYTF. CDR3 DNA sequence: TGCAGCGTTGAAAGCTCAATGGGGGGCTACACCTTC.

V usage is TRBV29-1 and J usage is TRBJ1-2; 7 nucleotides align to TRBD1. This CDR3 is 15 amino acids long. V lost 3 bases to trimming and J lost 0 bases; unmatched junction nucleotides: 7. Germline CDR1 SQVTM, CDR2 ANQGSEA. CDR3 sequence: CSVESGQESNYGYTF. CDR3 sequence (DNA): TGCAGCGTTGAGTCCGGACAGGAGTCTAACTATGGCTACACCTTC. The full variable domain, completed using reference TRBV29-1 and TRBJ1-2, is SAVISQKPSRDICQRGTSLTIQCQVDSQVTMMFWYRQQPGQSLTLIATANQGSEATYESGFVIDKFPISRPNLTFSTLTVSNMSPEDSSIYLCSVESGQESNYGYTFGSGTRLTVV.

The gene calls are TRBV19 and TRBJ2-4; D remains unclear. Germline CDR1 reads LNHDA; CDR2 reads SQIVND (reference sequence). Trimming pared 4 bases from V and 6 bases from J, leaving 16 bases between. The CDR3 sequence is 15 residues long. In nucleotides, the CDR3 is TGTGCCAGTAGTACCCCGTTGGGATTCGGAAACATTCAGTACTTC. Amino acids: CASSTPLGFGNIQYF. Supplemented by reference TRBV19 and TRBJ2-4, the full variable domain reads DGGITQSPKYLFRKEGQNVTLSCEQNLNHDAMYWYRQDPGQGLRLIYYSQIVNDFQKGDIAEGYSVSREKKESFPLTVTSAQKNPTAFYLCASSTPLGFGNIQYFGAGTRLSVL.

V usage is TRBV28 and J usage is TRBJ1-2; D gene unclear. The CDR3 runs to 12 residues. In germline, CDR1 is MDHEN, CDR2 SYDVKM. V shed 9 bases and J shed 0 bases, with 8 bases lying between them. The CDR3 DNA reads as TGTGCCAGTGACTCAGCTAACTATGGCTACACCTTC. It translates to CASDSANYGYTF.

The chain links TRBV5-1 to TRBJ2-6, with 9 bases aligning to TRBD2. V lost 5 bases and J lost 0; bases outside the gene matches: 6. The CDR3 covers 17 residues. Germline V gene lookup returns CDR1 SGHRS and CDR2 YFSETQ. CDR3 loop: CASRTGLAGSGANVLTF. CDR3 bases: TGCGCCAGCAGAACGGGACTAGCAGGCTCTGGGGCCAACGTCCTGACTTTC.